This T cell receptor beta chain was profiled in a study of shared clonotypes between healthy human individuals. The CDR3 totals 17 residues. V was clipped by 0 bases and J by 2 bases; unmatched bases: 5. Germline-derived CDR1 and CDR2 are LGHNA and YNFKEQ. On this clone itself: Its antigen is not identified.

Here immunoSEQ multiplex PCR was the method, and the copy in TCRdb shows in-frame clones only, minus some. The sample carries about 100,000 clones, around 64% recorded once. Study observations and caveats: It was the non-shared clonotypes that had lower generation probabilities than clonotypes shared by all four donors. Naive subsets usually exceeded memory subsets in estimated richness. The study drew on few donors, limiting represented genetic and exposure-history diversity.

Donors included only healthy HIV-negative adults lacking recent acute infections or vaccinations. The material sequenced was memory CD8+ T cells sorted from blood. Regarding subset: CD45RO+ cells pooled with CCR7-negative TemRA cells. The sequence was collected from a woman aged 25 to 39 in good health. The rearrangement uses TRBV4-2 and TRBJ2-1, with 9 bases fitting TRBD2. Here the CDR3 DNA reads TGTGCCAGCAGCCAAGAGGGGGCGGGAGGGCCCTACAATGAGCAGTTCTTC. This codes for CASSQEGAGGPYNEQFF.